A selection of T cell receptor beta chains follows, all from one sample in a study of T cells after yellow fever vaccination. Each CDR3 protein gets one entry after TCRdb re-called the 5' RACE reads with MiXCR. The data show 200,000 to 300,000 distinct CDR3 sequences, with more than 6.5% seen just once and 1% to 1.2% held by the top ten. Material: CD4+ T cells sorted from PBMCs, obtained on the day of the yellow fever booster vaccination. These TCRs come from a man aged 30 to 45 who received the YFV17D yellow fever vaccine. The CDR3 runs from the conserved cysteine through the conserved F or W. A D gene is named only where the DNA matches it firmly. Rows may omit the clone size; those that give it use once, few, many or a size class.

d_gene: .
abundance: many
j_gene: TRBJ2-7
v_gene: TRBV18
CDR3aa: CASSPTETYEQYF
CDR3nt: TGTGCCAGCTCCCCGACAGAGACCTACGAGCAGTACTTC

d_gene: .
abundance: .
j_gene: TRBJ2-7
v_gene: TRBV6-2/TRBV6-3
CDR3aa: CASSAPGLGDHEQYF
CDR3nt: TGTGCCAGCAGTGCTCCGGGACTTGGGGACCACGAGCAGTACTTC

d_gene: .
abundance: few
j_gene: TRBJ2-4
v_gene: TRBV3-1
CDR3aa: CASSQGGGSNIQYF
CDR3nt: TGTGCCAGCAGCCAGGGTGGAGGGTCCAACATTCAGTACTTC

d_gene: TRBD2
abundance: .
j_gene: TRBJ2-1
v_gene: TRBV2
CDR3aa: CASSQTSGESNEQFF
CDR3nt: TGTGCCAGCAGTCAAACTAGCGGAGAATCCAATGAGCAGTTCTTC

d_gene: .
abundance: few
j_gene: TRBJ2-1
v_gene: TRBV7-8
CDR3aa: CASSIVGRTPEQFF
CDR3nt: TGTGCCAGCAGCATAGTTGGACGGACCCCTGAGCAGTTCTTC

d_gene: TRBD2
abundance: many
j_gene: TRBJ2-1
v_gene: TRBV6-6
CDR3aa: CATRAGGPNEQFF
CDR3nt: TGTGCCACCCGTGCGGGAGGGCCCAATGAGCAGTTCTTC

d_gene: .
abundance: many
j_gene: TRBJ1-1
v_gene: TRBV5-1
CDR3aa: CASSLEGKRTEAFF
CDR3nt: TGCGCCAGCAGCTTGGAAGGGAAGCGCACTGAAGCTTTCTTT

d_gene: .
abundance: .
j_gene: TRBJ2-1
v_gene: TRBV6-5
CDR3aa: CASSYNGQSYNEQFF
CDR3nt: TGTGCCAGCAGTTACAATGGACAGTCTTACAATGAGCAGTTCTTC

d_gene: .
abundance: many
j_gene: TRBJ2-1
v_gene: TRBV18
CDR3aa: CASSRLRDPARFF
CDR3nt: TGTGCCAGCTCACGTCTCCGCGACCCCGCGCGGTTCTTC

d_gene: .
abundance: many
j_gene: TRBJ2-3
v_gene: TRBV5-5
CDR3aa: CASSSDTDTQYF
CDR3nt: TGTGCCAGCAGCTCTGACACAGATACGCAGTATTTT

d_gene: TRBD2
abundance: few
j_gene: TRBJ2-3
v_gene: TRBV24-1
CDR3aa: CATSDEIAGDTQYF
CDR3nt: TGTGCCACCAGTGATGAAATAGCGGGAGATACGCAGTATTTT

d_gene: .
abundance: .
j_gene: TRBJ2-7
v_gene: TRBV20-1
CDR3aa: CSARENGLAGEQYF
CDR3nt: TGCAGTGCTAGAGAGAACGGGTTGGCAGGCGAGCAGTACTTC

d_gene: TRBD1
abundance: .
j_gene: TRBJ1-6
v_gene: TRBV7-9
CDR3aa: CASSSHPRDRESPLHF
CDR3nt: TGTGCCAGCAGCTCACACCCCCGGGACAGGGAATCACCCCTCCACTTT

d_gene: TRBD1
abundance: many
j_gene: TRBJ1-6
v_gene: TRBV9
CDR3aa: CASSGGTGEIGPLHF
CDR3nt: TGTGCCAGCAGCGGGGGGACAGGGGAAATAGGACCCCTCCACTTT

d_gene: .
abundance: .
j_gene: TRBJ1-2
v_gene: TRBV3-1
CDR3aa: CASSQDQWTLYGYTF
CDR3nt: TGTGCCAGCAGCCAAGATCAGTGGACTCTCTATGGCTACACCTTC

d_gene: .
abundance: many
j_gene: TRBJ2-2
v_gene: TRBV7-2
CDR3aa: CASTPLQSGTGELFF
CDR3nt: TGTGCCAGCACTCCACTCCAGTCCGGCACCGGGGAGCTGTTTTTT

d_gene: .
abundance: many
j_gene: TRBJ2-2
v_gene: TRBV15
CDR3aa: CATSRDRTNTGELFF
CDR3nt: TGTGCCACCAGCAGAGATCGGACAAACACCGGGGAGCTGTTTTTT

d_gene: TRBD2
abundance: few
j_gene: TRBJ2-7
v_gene: TRBV4-1
CDR3aa: CASSQDARERHEQYF
CDR3nt: TGCGCCAGCAGCCAAGACGCGCGGGAGAGGCACGAGCAGTACTTC

d_gene: .
abundance: many
j_gene: TRBJ2-1
v_gene: TRBV4-3
CDR3aa: CASSQSSRENEQFF
CDR3nt: TGCGCCAGCAGCCAGAGTTCTCGGGAAAATGAGCAGTTCTTC

d_gene: TRBD2
abundance: .
j_gene: TRBJ2-3
v_gene: TRBV10-3
CDR3aa: CAISTSGVADTQYF
CDR3nt: TGTGCCATCAGCACTAGCGGGGTTGCAGATACGCAGTATTTT

d_gene: .
abundance: .
j_gene: TRBJ2-1
v_gene: TRBV28
CDR3aa: CAIGAGTPGNEQFF
CDR3nt: TGTGCCATCGGAGCCGGGACCCCTGGGAATGAGCAGTTCTTC

d_gene: .
abundance: few
j_gene: TRBJ1-2
v_gene: TRBV4-3
CDR3aa: CASSQPDGNYGYTF
CDR3nt: TGCGCCAGCAGCCAACCCGACGGCAACTATGGCTACACCTTC

d_gene: .
abundance: few
j_gene: TRBJ1-3
v_gene: TRBV30
CDR3aa: CAQSRDPGGNTIYF
CDR3nt: TGTGCCCAAAGCAGGGACCCCGGAGGAAACACCATATATTTT

d_gene: TRBD1
abundance: many
j_gene: TRBJ2-7
v_gene: TRBV20-1
CDR3aa: CSATPTGSSYEQYF
CDR3nt: TGCAGTGCCACCCCGACAGGGAGCTCCTACGAGCAGTACTTC

d_gene: TRBD2
abundance: few
j_gene: TRBJ2-1
v_gene: TRBV20-1
CDR3aa: CSARVGKAQREGLFREQFF
CDR3nt: TGCAGTGCTAGAGTGGGGAAAGCTCAGCGGGAGGGCCTATTCAGAGAGCAGTTCTTC

d_gene: .
abundance: few
j_gene: TRBJ2-3
v_gene: TRBV6-1
CDR3aa: CASTKTEDTQYF
CDR3nt: TGTGCCAGCACAAAAACCGAGGATACGCAGTATTTT

d_gene: TRBD1
abundance: few
j_gene: TRBJ2-7
v_gene: TRBV5-1
CDR3aa: CASSLGGQVYEQYF
CDR3nt: TGCGCCAGCAGCTTGGGGGGACAGGTCTACGAGCAGTACTTC

d_gene: .
abundance: few
j_gene: TRBJ2-3
v_gene: TRBV18
CDR3aa: CASSPPGTSSTDTQYF
CDR3nt: TGTGCCAGCTCACCACCCGGGACTTCGAGCACAGATACGCAGTATTTT

d_gene: .
abundance: .
j_gene: TRBJ1-3
v_gene: TRBV12-3/TRBV12-4
CDR3aa: CASRVGPLAPGNTIYF
CDR3nt: TGTGCCAGCAGGGTAGGACCCCTTGCTCCTGGAAACACCATATATTTT

d_gene: .
abundance: many
j_gene: TRBJ2-1
v_gene: TRBV20-1
CDR3aa: CSARVRSGSGGNNEQFF
CDR3nt: TGCAGTGCTAGAGTACGGAGCGGTAGCGGCGGTAACAATGAGCAGTTCTTC

d_gene: .
abundance: many
j_gene: TRBJ2-4
v_gene: TRBV2
CDR3aa: CASSEGWLRNKNIQYF
CDR3nt: TGTGCCAGCTCGGAGGGGTGGTTGCGGAACAAAAACATTCAGTACTTC

d_gene: .
abundance: few
j_gene: TRBJ2-3
v_gene: TRBV20-1
CDR3aa: CSATGQPSTDTQYF
CDR3nt: TGCAGTGCTACCGGGCAGCCTAGCACAGATACGCAGTATTTT

d_gene: .
abundance: .
j_gene: TRBJ2-5
v_gene: TRBV28
CDR3aa: CASSTTVETQYF
CDR3nt: TGTGCCAGCAGCACCACCGTGGAGACCCAGTACTTC

d_gene: TRBD1
abundance: few
j_gene: TRBJ2-7
v_gene: TRBV5-5
CDR3aa: CASSPGTGLAEQYF
CDR3nt: TGTGCCAGCAGCCCCGGGACAGGTCTAGCCGAGCAGTACTTC

d_gene: TRBD1
abundance: .
j_gene: TRBJ2-2
v_gene: TRBV6-2/TRBV6-3
CDR3aa: CASRYSGGTGELFF
CDR3nt: TGTGCCAGCAGATATTCAGGGGGAACCGGGGAGCTGTTTTTT

d_gene: TRBD1
abundance: many
j_gene: TRBJ2-1
v_gene: TRBV6-2/TRBV6-3
CDR3aa: CASSPGTAQGNEQFF
CDR3nt: TGTGCCAGCAGTCCGGGGACAGCCCAGGGAAATGAGCAGTTCTTC

d_gene: TRBD1
abundance: many
j_gene: TRBJ2-7
v_gene: TRBV20-1
CDR3aa: CSAPGQGYEQYF
CDR3nt: TGCAGTGCTCCGGGACAGGGCTACGAGCAGTACTTC

d_gene: TRBD1
abundance: many
j_gene: TRBJ1-5
v_gene: TRBV20-1
CDR3aa: CSALDRGRDQPQHF
CDR3nt: TGCAGTGCACTTGACAGGGGCCGAGATCAGCCCCAGCATTTT

d_gene: .
abundance: few
j_gene: TRBJ1-1
v_gene: TRBV5-4
CDR3aa: CASIPTGNTEAFF
CDR3nt: TGTGCCAGCATCCCGACAGGGAACACTGAAGCTTTCTTT

d_gene: .
abundance: .
j_gene: TRBJ2-5
v_gene: TRBV6-6
CDR3aa: CASSHHWETQYF
CDR3nt: TGTGCCAGCAGTCACCATTGGGAGACCCAGTACTTC

d_gene: .
abundance: many
j_gene: TRBJ1-2
v_gene: TRBV20-1
CDR3aa: CSASGLDTNYGYTF
CDR3nt: TGCAGTGCTAGCGGTCTGGATACTAACTATGGCTACACCTTC

d_gene: .
abundance: few
j_gene: TRBJ2-7
v_gene: TRBV29-1
CDR3aa: CSYRDRTYEQYF
CDR3nt: TGCAGCTACCGGGACCGGACCTACGAGCAGTACTTC

d_gene: .
abundance: once
j_gene: TRBJ1-1
v_gene: TRBV13
CDR3aa: CASSKPTGILEAFF
CDR3nt: TGTGCCAGCAGCAAGCCGACAGGTATTCTTGAAGCTTTCTTT

d_gene: TRBD2
abundance: many
j_gene: TRBJ2-1
v_gene: TRBV3-1
CDR3aa: CASSRGSPTYNEQFF
CDR3nt: TGTGCCAGCAGCCGCGGGAGTCCAACCTACAATGAGCAGTTCTTC

d_gene: .
abundance: few
j_gene: TRBJ2-7
v_gene: TRBV20-1
CDR3aa: CSATLLLAGGREQYF
CDR3nt: TGCAGTGCTACCTTGCTCTTGGCGGGTGGAAGGGAGCAGTACTTC

d_gene: .
abundance: many
j_gene: TRBJ2-5
v_gene: TRBV7-9
CDR3aa: CASSRGGIETQYF
CDR3nt: TGTGCCAGCAGCCGTGGGGGGATAGAGACCCAGTACTTC

d_gene: .
abundance: many
j_gene: TRBJ2-6
v_gene: TRBV20-1
CDR3aa: CSAGLRVQGANVLTF
CDR3nt: TGCAGTGCTGGCCTGAGGGTCCAGGGGGCCAACGTCCTGACTTTC

d_gene: TRBD2
abundance: many
j_gene: TRBJ2-5
v_gene: TRBV30
CDR3aa: CAWSGLAGVGETQYF
CDR3nt: TGTGCCTGGAGTGGACTAGCGGGAGTGGGAGAGACCCAGTACTTC

d_gene: .
abundance: few
j_gene: TRBJ2-1
v_gene: TRBV9
CDR3aa: CASSVGPQKDEQFF
CDR3nt: TGTGCCAGCAGCGTAGGACCCCAGAAGGATGAGCAGTTCTTC

d_gene: TRBD2
abundance: many
j_gene: TRBJ2-2
v_gene: TRBV7-2
CDR3aa: CASSLVGGTGELFF
CDR3nt: TGTGCCAGCAGCTTAGTGGGAGGGACCGGGGAGCTGTTTTTT

d_gene: TRBD2
abundance: .
j_gene: TRBJ2-7
v_gene: TRBV11-2
CDR3aa: CASSLAPTSGAYEQYF
CDR3nt: TGTGCCAGCAGCCTTGCCCCTACTAGCGGGGCCTACGAGCAGTACTTC

d_gene: .
abundance: .
j_gene: TRBJ2-7
v_gene: TRBV29-1
CDR3aa: CSVEGYLGSYEQYF
CDR3nt: TGCAGCGTCGAGGGGTATCTAGGGTCCTACGAGCAGTACTTC